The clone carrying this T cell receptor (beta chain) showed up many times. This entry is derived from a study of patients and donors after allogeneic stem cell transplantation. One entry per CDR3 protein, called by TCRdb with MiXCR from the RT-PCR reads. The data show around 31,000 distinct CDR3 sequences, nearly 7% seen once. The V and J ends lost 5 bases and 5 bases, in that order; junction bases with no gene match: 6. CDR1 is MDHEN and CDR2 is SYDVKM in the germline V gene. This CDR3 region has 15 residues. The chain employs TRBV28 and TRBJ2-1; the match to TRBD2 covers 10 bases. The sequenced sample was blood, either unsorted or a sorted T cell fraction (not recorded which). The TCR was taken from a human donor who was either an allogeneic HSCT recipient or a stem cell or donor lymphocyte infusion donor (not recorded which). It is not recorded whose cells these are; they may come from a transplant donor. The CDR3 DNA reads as TGTGCCAGCAGTAATAGGACTAGCGGAAACAATGAGCAGTTCTTC. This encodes CASSNRTSGNNEQFF.